The 21 T cell receptor beta chains listed next were all sequenced from one sample in a study of CD8 T cells in Susac syndrome (dated by TCRdb to the late 2010s). The library was produced with the immunoSEQ multiplex PCR assay. RNA was extracted using the RNeasy kit, and about 0.45 to 1 microgram was reverse transcribed with random hexamers. TCRdb cleaned the public reads at Q25 with fastp, built clones with MiXCR and kept in-frame beta chains. When rows share a CDR3 protein, they turn into one entry using the most common DNA and genes. Present in this sample are more than 70,000 distinct CDR3 sequences, approximately 94% of which were seen just once. The leading ten clones occupy 0.5% to 0.65% of the sample. What was sequenced was CD8+ T cells from PBMCs. Receptors originate from a human donor with Susac syndrome.

The count of this clonotype is one. The rearrangement uses TRBV7-8 and TRBJ2-3; D uncertain. Trimming removed 1 base from V and 6 bases from J, with 14 bases in between. Germline V lookup: CDR1 SGHVS, CDR2 FQNEAQ. The CDR3 covers 15 residues. In DNA, the CDR3 is TGTGCCAGCAGCTTAGAGGTACTCTCCTCGGATACGCAGTATTTT. Amino acid sequence: CASSLEVLSSDTQYF.

In DNA form, the CDR3 reads TGCAGCGTTGAGTGGGGAAACACCATATATTTT. Its translation: CSVEWGNTIYF. The V call is TRBV29-1, the J call TRBJ1-3; D gene unclear. V gave up 3 bases and J gave up 4 bases, with 4 bases separating them. Germline lookup yields CDR1 SQVTM and CDR2 ANQGSEA. This CDR3 spans 11 amino acids. The variable domain in full, completed from reference TRBV29-1 and TRBJ1-3, reads SAVISQKPSRDICQRGTSLTIQCQVDSQVTMMFWYRQQPGQSLTLIATANQGSEATYESGFVIDKFPISRPNLTFSTLTVSNMSPEDSSIYLCSVEWGNTIYFGEGSWLTVV.

V gene TRBV15 combines with J gene TRBJ1-1; tentatively, D is TRBD1 (6 bases). Trimming removed 4 bases from V and 5 bases from J, with 14 bases in between. The CDR3 runs 14 residues. Germline V gives CDR1 LNHNV, CDR2 YYDKDF (reference sequence). The CDR3 reads CATSTGTLGTEAFF. The CDR3, as DNA: TGTGCCACCAGCACGGGGACACTGGGGACTGAAGCTTTCTTT. Full variable domain (missing parts from reference TRBV15 and TRBJ1-1): DAMVIQNPRYQVTQFGKPVTLSCSQTLNHNVMYWYQQKSSQAPKLLFHYYDKDFNNEADTPDNFQSRRPNTSFCFLDIRSPGLGDTAMYLCATSTGTLGTEAFFGQGTRLTVV.

The rearrangement links TRBV20-1 to TRBJ2-7, with D unresolved. The CDR3 covers 13 residues. CDR1 is DFQATT, CDR2 SNEGSKA, per germline (reference sequence). V was clipped by 6 bases and J by 5 bases, with 17 bases between them. CDR3 sequence (DNA): TGCAGTGCCCTTGACAACCAGGTGGACGAGCAGTACTTC. Translation gives CSALDNQVDEQYF.

V is TRBV28 and J is TRBJ2-1; no reliable D call. The germline V gene encodes CDR1 MDHEN and CDR2 SYDVKM. V gave up 5 bases and J gave up 4 bases, with 12 bases separating them. This CDR3 region has 14 residues. CDR3 amino acids: CASSDSFGYNEQFF. Here the CDR3 DNA reads TGTGCCAGCAGTGACTCCTTCGGGTACAATGAGCAGTTCTTC.

This chain connects TRBV20-1 to TRBJ2-7; the D gene is possibly TRBD2 (5 bases). From germline, CDR1 is DFQATT and CDR2 SNEGSKA (reference sequence). V was cut by 3 bases and J by 0 bases, with 15 bases left in between. The length of the CDR3 is 15 residues. The CDR3 is CSARSARGSSYEQYF. The CDR3 nucleotides read TGCAGTGCTAGGTCGGCTCGGGGTAGCTCCTACGAGCAGTACTTC.

The chain couples TRBV5-4 to TRBJ1-2, with 9 bases lining up with TRBD1. Per the germline V gene, CDR1 is SGHNT and CDR2 is YYREEE (reference sequence). The CDR3 spans 16 residues. The V gene end was trimmed by 4 bases and the J gene end by 0 bases; junction bases not matched to a gene: 7. In DNA form, the CDR3 reads TGTGCCAGCAGCGAATCTAGGACAGGGGCTAACTATGGCTACACCTTC. This translates into CASSESRTGANYGYTF.

The chain links TRBV2 to TRBJ2-7; weak D call: TRBD1 (5 bases). Germline CDR1 is SNHLY and CDR2 is FYNNEI. The CDR3 is 11 residues long. V dropped 6 bases and J dropped 5 bases, with 8 bases sitting between them. The CDR3 nucleotides read TGTGCCAGCAGCGCAGGGAACGAGCAGTACTTC. As protein: CASSAGNEQYF.

This chain connects TRBV5-6 to TRBJ2-6; D is perhaps TRBD2 (5 bases). This CDR3 is 15 amino acids long. Germline values: CDR1 SGHDT, CDR2 YYEEEE. Between the trimmed V and J ends, which lost 4 bases and 4 bases, there was a span of 12 bases. DNA for the CDR3: TGTGCCAGCAGCCCCCGGACTCCGGGGGCCAACGTCCTGACTTTC. As protein: CASSPRTPGANVLTF.

This chain connects TRBV12-5 to TRBJ2-3; TRBD1 matches at 10 bases. The trim removed 6 bases at V and 6 bases at J, leaving 3 bases unmatched. The CDR3 spans 13 residues. CDR1 and CDR2 (germline): LGHNT, FRNRAP. The CDR3 DNA reads TGTGCTAGTGGCGGACAGGGGGGCGATACGCAGTATTTT. Translated, it gives CASGGQGGDTQYF. The full variable domain, in which reference TRBV12-5 and TRBJ2-3 provide the parts outside the CDR3, is DARVTQTPRHKVTEMGQEVTMRCQPILGHNTVFWYRQTMMQGLELLAYFRNRAPLDDSGMPKDRFSAEMPDATLATLKIQPSEPRDSAVYFCASGGQGGDTQYFGPGTRLTVL.

The genes are TRBV24-1 and TRBJ2-3, with D hard to call. The germline V and J ends were trimmed by 1 base and 2 bases, with 21 bases remaining between them. This CDR3 is 19 amino acids long. Germline V gene data show CDR1 as KGHDR and CDR2 as SFDVKD. The CDR3 loop reads CATSDLRSRGGRLTDTQYF. In DNA, the CDR3 is TGTGCCACCAGTGATTTAAGGTCTCGCGGCGGCAGACTCACAGATACGCAGTATTTT.

This chain uses TRBV20-1 with TRBJ2-1, with a tentative D call TRBD1 (5 bases). Germline CDR1 and CDR2: DFQATT and SNEGSKA (reference sequence). The CDR3 runs to 14 residues. V lost 2 bases and J 6 bases, leaving 14 bases between the germline ends. As DNA, the CDR3 is TGCAGTGCTAGAAGGGGTAGTGCGATCAATGAGCAGTTCTTC. Its protein product is CSARRGSAINEQFF.

This chain uses TRBV9 with TRBJ2-3, with D possibly TRBD2 on 6 matching bases. The germline V and J ends were trimmed by 3 bases and 2 bases, with 13 bases remaining between them. Germline CDR1 reads SGDLS; CDR2 reads YYNGEE. The CDR3 runs 15 residues. The CDR3 nucleotides read TGTGCCAGCAGCGAATCCGGGGGAACCACAGATACGCAGTATTTT. This sequence encodes CASSESGGTTDTQYF.

The V call is TRBV29-1, the J call TRBJ1-2, with 7 nucleotides matching TRBD1. The V gene end was trimmed by 5 bases and the J gene end by 7 bases; junction bases not matched to a gene: 13. CDR3 length: 14 amino acids. Per the germline V gene, CDR1 is SQVTM and CDR2 is ANQGSEA. The CDR3 loop reads CSVLDSTGPSGYTF. CDR3 nucleotide sequence: TGCAGCGTTCTTGACTCGACAGGGCCCAGTGGCTACACCTTC.

The gene calls are TRBV2 and TRBJ1-2; 8 nucleotides match TRBD1. With 7 bases clipped from V and 4 bases from J, the junction kept 8 bases outside the gene matches. The CDR3 sequence is 14 residues long. The germline V gene has CDR1 SNHLY and CDR2 FYNNEI. CDR3 in DNA: TGTGCCAGCATCGAGACAGGGGCAATCTATGGCTACACCTTC. Residues: CASIETGAIYGYTF.

This chain joins TRBV7-8 and TRBJ2-3; D is unresolved. Trimming shortened V by 1 base and J by 0 bases, and 11 bases separated the two germline ends. Germline V lookup: CDR1 SGHVS, CDR2 FQNEAQ. CDR3 size: 16 residues. The CDR3 reads CASSLGWGRSTDTQYF. DNA of the CDR3: TGTGCCAGCAGCTTAGGATGGGGTAGAAGCACAGATACGCAGTATTTT.

The chain joins TRBV7-3 to TRBJ2-1; D is unclear. V was clipped by 5 bases and J by 8 bases, with 16 bases between them. The germline gives CDR1 SGHTA, CDR2 FQGTGA. The CDR3 consists of 14 residues. The CDR3 coding sequence is TGTGCCAGCAGCCCGTCAATTGGGCATTATGAGCAGTTCTTC. This gives the protein CASSPSIGHYEQFF.

The V and J genes are TRBV20-1 and TRBJ2-1, with a possible D match to TRBD1 (6 bases). Trimming stripped 5 bases from V and 4 bases from J, with 15 bases between. The CDR3 spans 14 residues. Per germline, CDR1 DFQATT and CDR2 SNEGSKA (reference sequence). The CDR3 DNA reads TGCAGTGCTCTAGGGGCAGGGGAGTACAATGAGCAGTTCTTC. Translated: CSALGAGEYNEQFF.

The rearrangement links TRBV4-3 to TRBJ2-5, with D perhaps TRBD2 (6 bases). There are 15 residues in the CDR3. Germline lookup yields CDR1 LGHNA and CDR2 YSLEER. Trimming took 0 bases from V and 1 from J, leaving 9 bases between them. The DNA for the CDR3 is TGCGCCAGCAGCCAAGATCGGGGGAGCCAAGAGACCCAGTACTTC. The encoded protein is CASSQDRGSQETQYF.

The chain combines TRBV6-5 with TRBJ2-5; D not resolved. CDR1 MNHEY and CDR2 SVGAGI come from the germline V gene. The CDR3 contains 18 residues. Trimming left V 0 bases short and J 0 bases short, with 17 bases between. CDR3 residues: CASSYSVSAATYQETQYF. CDR3 DNA: TGTGCCAGCAGTTACTCGGTTTCGGCTGCCACCTACCAAGAGACCCAGTACTTC.

There are a few counts of this clonotype. The rearrangement uses TRBV6-1 and TRBJ2-2; D is perhaps TRBD1 (6 bases). This CDR3 contains 15 residues. The V gene lost 7 bases and the J gene lost 4 bases, with 16 bases spanning the gap. Germline V gene data show CDR1 as MNHNS and CDR2 as SASEGT. In DNA form, the CDR3 reads TGTGCCAGCATTCGTACCGAACAGGGCACCGGGGAGCTGTTTTTT. It codes for CASIRTEQGTGELFF.